A selection of T cell receptor beta chains follows, all from one sample in a study of blood T cell repertoires in COVID-19. Assay used: immunoSEQ multiplex PCR; TCRdb lists only in-frame clones, some missing. The table lists 330,000 or so clones, roughly 90% of them singletons. The sample taken for sequencing was peripheral blood. The receptors stem from a young man with COVID-19, enrolled during active disease. Each CDR3 is given with its conserved first and last residue. A D gene is named only where the DNA matches it firmly. The listing skips clone size in some rows; elsewhere it reads once, few, many or a size class.

TRBD1	TRBV6-1	TRBJ2-7	.	CASSAPGDRGTYEQYF	TGTGCCAGCAGTGCCCCGGGGGACAGGGGTACCTACGAGCAGTACTTC
TRBD2	TRBV4-1	TRBJ2-1	.	CASSQRGGHGAYNEQFF	TGCGCCAGCAGCCAACGGGGGGGGCACGGTGCCTACAATGAGCAGTTCTTC
.	TRBV20-1	TRBJ2-7	.	CSAPDSYEQYF	TGCAGTGCTCCGGACAGTTACGAGCAGTACTTC
TRBD1	TRBV7-3	TRBJ2-5	once	CASSASTGAQTQYF	TGTGCCAGCAGCGCCTCCACAGGGGCACAGACCCAGTACTTC
.	TRBV19	TRBJ1-1	few	CASSIWSMNTEAFF	TGTGCCAGTAGTATCTGGAGCATGAACACTGAAGCTTTCTTT
TRBD1	TRBV6-2/TRBV6-3	TRBJ2-4	once	CASSYNRDSGDRGIQYF	TGTGCCAGCAGTTACAATCGGGACAGCGGGGACAGGGGCATTCAGTACTTC
.	TRBV3-1/TRBV3-2	TRBJ1-1	.	CASSQDRNTEAFF	TGTGCCAGCAGCCAAGATAGAAACACTGAAGCTTTCTTT
.	TRBV7-2	TRBJ1-5	.	CASSTDSKQPQHF	TGTGCCAGCAGTACCGACAGCAAGCAGCCCCAGCATTTT
.	TRBV6-5	TRBJ2-1	.	CATSNDGSDNEQFF	TGTGCCACCTCCAATGACGGGAGCGACAATGAGCAGTTCTTC
.	TRBV4-1	TRBJ2-3	.	CASSQATQGDTQYF	TGCGCCAGCAGCCAAGCTACCCAGGGGGATACGCAGTATTTT
TRBD1	TRBV7-8	TRBJ1-3	.	CASSLQGFSGNTIYF	TGTGCCAGCAGCCTACAGGGGTTCTCTGGAAACACCATATATTTT
.	TRBV7-2	TRBJ2-7	once	CASVGGGVATYEQYF	TGTGCCTCCGTCGGAGGCGGGGTAGCTACCTACGAGCAGTACTTC
.	TRBV6-5	TRBJ1-1	.	CASSRAGTEAFF	TGTGCCAGCAGTCGGGCGGGGACTGAAGCTTTCTTT
.	TRBV28	TRBJ2-1	few	CASRTPTGRHYNEQFF	TGTGCCAGCAGAACCCCGACAGGGAGGCATTACAATGAGCAGTTCTTC
.	TRBV25-1	TRBJ2-2	.	CASSESGTTGELFF	TGTGCCAGCAGTGAATCTGGGACTACCGGGGAGCTGTTTTTT
.	TRBV7-2	TRBJ1-1	.	CASSFLRENTEAFF	TGTGCCAGCAGCTTCTTACGGGAGAACACTGAAGCTTTCTTT
TRBD2	TRBV18	TRBJ2-1	.	CASSRGLAGGAYNEQFF	TGTGCCAGCTCGAGGGGACTAGCGGGAGGGGCCTACAATGAGCAGTTCTTC
TRBD1	TRBV7-2	TRBJ1-4	.	CASSLAGTGNEKLFF	TGTGCCAGCAGCTTAGCCGGGACAGGGAATGAAAAACTGTTTTTT
TRBD2	TRBV27	TRBJ2-2	once	CASGQSGRINTGELFF	TGTGCCAGCGGACAAAGCGGGAGGATAAACACCGGGGAGCTGTTTTTT
.	TRBV28	TRBJ1-6	once	CASRPGLSRSPLHF	TGTGCCAGCAGGCCGGGACTGTCGAGGTCACCCCTCCACTTT
TRBD1	TRBV30	TRBJ2-3	.	CAWSGTGVDTQYF	TGTGCCTGGAGTGGGACAGGGGTAGATACGCAGTATTTT
TRBD2	TRBV9	TRBJ2-7	.	CASSPQAGGTYEQYF	TGTGCCAGCAGCCCCCAAGCGGGAGGAACCTACGAGCAGTACTTC
TRBD2	TRBV19	TRBJ2-2	once	CASTMVGLAANTGELFF	TGTGCCAGTACCATGGTCGGTCTAGCGGCGAACACCGGGGAGCTGTTTTTT
.	TRBV27	TRBJ1-2	.	CASGRGMDYGYTF	TGTGCCAGCGGTAGGGGAATGGACTATGGCTACACCTTC
TRBD1	TRBV2	TRBJ2-3	.	CASRVGQGFTDTQYF	TGTGCCAGCAGGGTGGGACAGGGATTCACAGATACGCAGTATTTT
.	TRBV28	TRBJ1-5	.	CASTTGGAGGRHQPQHF	TGTGCCAGCACCACTGGGGGTGCGGGGGGCAGGCATCAGCCCCAGCATTTT
TRBD1	TRBV6-2/TRBV6-3	TRBJ2-3	.	CASCRQGARGCTDTQYF	TGTGCCAGCTGCCGACAGGGGGCAAGGGGGTGCACAGATACGCAGTATTTT
.	TRBV10-3	TRBJ2-3	.	CATMTGPTDTQYF	TGTGCCACTATGACAGGCCCAACAGATACGCAGTATTTT
.	TRBV6-6	TRBJ2-7	.	CASATDRAYEQYF	TGTGCCAGCGCAACCGACAGAGCTTACGAGCAGTACTTC
.	TRBV12-2	TRBJ2-5	.	CASRPNSWETQYF	TGTGCAAGTCGCCCGAACTCTTGGGAGACCCAGTACTTC
.	TRBV7-2	TRBJ1-4	once	CASSPLPGTNEKLFF	TGTGCCAGCAGCCCCTTGCCGGGAACTAATGAAAAACTGTTTTTT
.	TRBV29-1	TRBJ2-1	.	CSVLGGQSYNEQFF	TGCAGCGTCCTGGGGGGACAGTCCTACAATGAGCAGTTCTTC
.	TRBV19	TRBJ1-5	.	CASSIGSSGPQHF	TGTGCCAGTAGCATAGGTAGTTCTGGGCCCCAGCATTTT
TRBD1	TRBV5-4	TRBJ2-7	.	CASSPPGQVGYEQYF	TGTGCCAGCAGCCCGCCGGGACAGGTGGGCTACGAGCAGTACTTC
TRBD2	TRBV6-5	TRBJ2-1	.	CASRGGLAGGNEQFF	TGTGCCAGCAGGGGGGGACTAGCGGGAGGCAATGAGCAGTTCTTC
TRBD1	TRBV28	TRBJ1-2	.	CATRYGQGHNYGYTF	TGTGCCACCAGATACGGACAGGGTCATAACTATGGCTACACCTTC
.	TRBV27	TRBJ2-7	.	CASSLLDSPAEQYF	TGTGCCAGCAGTTTGCTGGACAGCCCCGCCGAGCAGTACTTC
.	TRBV7-9	TRBJ1-1	.	CASSLDSRAFF	TGTGCCAGCAGCTTAGATTCGCGAGCTTTCTTT
.	TRBV7-8	TRBJ2-4	.	CASSPGAKNIQYF	TGTGCCAGCAGCCCGGGGGCCAAAAACATTCAGTACTTC
.	TRBV3-1/TRBV3-2	TRBJ1-2	.	CASSQGPLGSGYTF	TGTGCCAGCAGCCAGGGGCCTCTCGGGAGTGGCTACACCTTC
TRBD1	TRBV11-2	TRBJ2-1	.	CASSRMGTGSNEQFF	TGTGCCAGCAGCCGAATGGGGACAGGAAGTAATGAGCAGTTCTTC
TRBD2	TRBV5-6	TRBJ2-7	.	CASSNLAGGRYEQYF	TGTGCCAGCAGCAACCTAGCGGGGGGGCGCTACGAGCAGTACTTC
.	TRBV30	TRBJ2-7	once	CAWTGFYEQYF	TGTGCCTGGACAGGGTTCTACGAGCAGTACTTC
.	TRBV5-6	TRBJ1-1	few	CASSLGPGWFEAFF	TGTGCCAGCAGCTTGGGCCCAGGGTGGTTTGAAGCTTTCTTT
.	TRBV24-1	TRBJ2-2	.	CATSDFEQSNTGELFF	TGTGCCACCAGTGATTTTGAACAGTCGAACACCGGGGAGCTGTTTTTT
.	TRBV6-2/TRBV6-3	TRBJ1-2	.	CASSWNRRGEYGYTF	TGTGCCAGCAGTTGGAATAGGAGGGGAGAATATGGCTACACCTTC
.	TRBV6-8	TRBJ2-7	once	CASRRVDSKPTYEQYF	TGTGCCAGCAGGAGAGTGGACAGCAAACCCACGTACGAGCAGTACTTC
.	TRBV30	TRBJ2-1	.	CAWSVTGLTLDEQFF	TGTGCCTGGAGTGTAACGGGACTCACTTTGGATGAGCAGTTCTTC
.	TRBV12-3/TRBV12-4	TRBJ1-4	.	CASGRQANEKLFF	TGTGCCAGCGGGAGACAGGCAAATGAAAAACTGTTTTTT
.	TRBV7-8	TRBJ2-1	.	CASSLEGSTHGGWQFF	TGTGCCAGCAGCTTAGAAGGCAGCACCCACGGGGGATGGCAGTTCTTC
.	TRBV3-1/TRBV3-2	TRBJ2-3	.	CASSRTARRGRTDTQYF	TGTGCCAGCAGCCGCACGGCCCGGAGGGGACGCACAGATACGCAGTATTTT
.	TRBV19	TRBJ2-7	large	CASRPSWGTSSYEQYF	TGTGCCAGTAGACCATCCTGGGGGACAAGCTCCTACGAGCAGTACTTC
.	TRBV6-6	TRBJ2-1	.	CASSYSKTTGLEQFF	TGTGCCAGCAGTTACTCGAAAACTACAGGACTAGAGCAGTTCTTC